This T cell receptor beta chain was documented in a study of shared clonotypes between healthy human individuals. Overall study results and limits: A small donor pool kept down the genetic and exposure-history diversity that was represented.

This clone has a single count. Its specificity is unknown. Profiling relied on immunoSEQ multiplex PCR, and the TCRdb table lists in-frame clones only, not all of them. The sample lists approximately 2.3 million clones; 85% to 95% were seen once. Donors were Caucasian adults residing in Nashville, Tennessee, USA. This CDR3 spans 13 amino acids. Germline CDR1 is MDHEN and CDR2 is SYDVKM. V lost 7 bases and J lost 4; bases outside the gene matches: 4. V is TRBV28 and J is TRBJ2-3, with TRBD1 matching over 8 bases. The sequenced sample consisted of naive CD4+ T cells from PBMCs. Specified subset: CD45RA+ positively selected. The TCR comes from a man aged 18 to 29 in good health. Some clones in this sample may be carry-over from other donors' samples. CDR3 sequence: CASTGGWPDTQYF. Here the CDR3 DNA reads TGTGCCAGCACAGGGGGCTGGCCAGATACGCAGTATTTT. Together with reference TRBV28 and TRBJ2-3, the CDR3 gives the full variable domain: DVKVTQSSRYLVKRTGEKVFLECVQDMDHENMFWYRQDPGLGLRLIYFSYDVKMKEKGDIPEGYSVSREKKERFSLILESASTNQTSMYLCASTGGWPDTQYFGPGTRLTVL.